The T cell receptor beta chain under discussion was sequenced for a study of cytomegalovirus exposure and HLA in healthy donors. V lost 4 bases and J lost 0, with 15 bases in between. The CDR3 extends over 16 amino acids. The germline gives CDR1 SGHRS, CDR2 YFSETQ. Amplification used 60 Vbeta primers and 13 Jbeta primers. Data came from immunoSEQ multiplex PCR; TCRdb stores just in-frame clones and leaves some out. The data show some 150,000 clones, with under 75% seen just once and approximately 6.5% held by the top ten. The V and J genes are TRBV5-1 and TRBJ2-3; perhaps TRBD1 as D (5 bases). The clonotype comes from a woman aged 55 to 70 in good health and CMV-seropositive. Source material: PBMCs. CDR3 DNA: TGCGCCAGCAGCCAACGACAGAAGTCTAGCACAGATACGCAGTATTTT. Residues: CASSQRQKSSTDTQYF.